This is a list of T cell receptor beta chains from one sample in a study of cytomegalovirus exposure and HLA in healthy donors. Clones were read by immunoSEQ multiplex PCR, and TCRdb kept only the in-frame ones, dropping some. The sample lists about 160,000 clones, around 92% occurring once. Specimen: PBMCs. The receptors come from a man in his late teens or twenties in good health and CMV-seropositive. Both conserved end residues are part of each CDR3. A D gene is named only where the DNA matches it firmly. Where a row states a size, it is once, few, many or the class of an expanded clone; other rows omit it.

TGTGCCAGCAGCTCCAGTCTAGCGAACTACGAGCAGTACTTC | CASSSSLANYEQYF | TRBJ2-7 | - | - | TRBV11-2
TGTGCCAGCAGCTTGGCGTCGGGGCTAGCGAAGACCCAGTACTTC | CASSLASGLAKTQYF | TRBJ2-5 | - | - | TRBV5-6
TGTGCCAGCGGGGCAGGGGGCTACAACTCCTACGAGCAGTACTTC | CASGAGGYNSYEQYF | TRBJ2-7 | - | TRBD1 | TRBV13
TGTGCCAGCAGCTTGGACAGGGCTGTTGAAAAACTGTTTTTT | CASSLDRAVEKLFF | TRBJ1-4 | - | TRBD1 | TRBV11-3
TGTGCCAGCAGCCAAACGAGGCAGAATGAGCAGTTCTTC | CASSQTRQNEQFF | TRBJ2-1 | - | - | TRBV9
TGCGCCAGCGCCGGGACTAGCGTATACAATGAGCAGTTCTTC | CASAGTSVYNEQFF | TRBJ2-1 | - | TRBD2 | TRBV5-1
TGTGCCAGCAGATCCTACCGGGACAGAGAGTACTTC | CASRSYRDREYF | TRBJ2-7 | - | TRBD1 | TRBV6-5
TGTGCCAGCAGTGAAGCCCGGGGTTTCTACTCCTACGAGCAGTACTTC | CASSEARGFYSYEQYF | TRBJ2-7 | - | - | TRBV25-1
TGTGCCAGCAGCTTCGGAGATACGCAGTATTTT | CASSFGDTQYF | TRBJ2-3 | - | - | TRBV5-4
TGTGCCAGTCTAAAACAGGGGTCGGAGACCCAGTACTTC | CASLKQGSETQYF | TRBJ2-5 | - | TRBD1 | TRBV27
TGTGCTAGTGGTTTGGTCACCTACAGGGGACGCGGACAGCCCCAGCATTTT | CASGLVTYRGRGQPQHF | TRBJ1-5 | once | TRBD1 | TRBV12-5
TGTGCCAGTCCCGACGGGAGCATGAACACTGAAGCTTTCTTT | CASPDGSMNTEAFF | TRBJ1-1 | few | - | TRBV28
TGTGCCAGCAGCCAAGAGGGAGAGGTAATCTACGAGCAGTACTTC | CASSQEGEVIYEQYF | TRBJ2-7 | - | - | TRBV4-2
TGTGCCAGCAGCTTAGCGGGGGCGCCTCCACCAGCTTGGAACACCATATATTTT | CASSLAGAPPPAWNTIYF | TRBJ1-3 | - | - | TRBV7-9
TGTGCCAGCAGCCCGCTGGACAGGGACGAGCAGTACTTC | CASSPLDRDEQYF | TRBJ2-7 | - | TRBD1 | TRBV7-9
TGCAGCGTGGGGTTATCGACAGGGTACGAGCAGTACTTC | CSVGLSTGYEQYF | TRBJ2-7 | once | TRBD1 | TRBV29-1
TGTGCCAGCAGTGACGGGACAGGGAACACTGAAGCTTTCTTT | CASSDGTGNTEAFF | TRBJ1-1 | - | TRBD1 | TRBV6-4
TGTGCCAGCAGCCCCGAAGGTACTAGCGAATACAATGAGCAGTTCTTC | CASSPEGTSEYNEQFF | TRBJ2-1 | - | TRBD2 | TRBV7-9
TGTGCCCTTGGACTAGCGGAGTACCAAGAGACCCAGTACTTC | CALGLAEYQETQYF | TRBJ2-5 | - | TRBD2 | TRBV6-5
TGTGCCAGCAGCCCGCAGGGGGGCTCCTACAATGAGCAGTTCTTC | CASSPQGGSYNEQFF | TRBJ2-1 | - | - | TRBV7-2
TGTGCCAGTAGCCCATCGACAGGGGCCTACTACGAGCAGTACTTC | CASSPSTGAYYEQYF | TRBJ2-7 | once | TRBD1 | TRBV19
TGTGCCAGCAGTGAACAGGGGGCGCCCACCGGGGAGCTGTTTTTT | CASSEQGAPTGELFF | TRBJ2-2 | - | TRBD1 | TRBV2
TGTGCCAGCAATCGCGGGAGCACCACCGGGGAGCTGTTTTTT | CASNRGSTTGELFF | TRBJ2-2 | once | TRBD2 | TRBV2